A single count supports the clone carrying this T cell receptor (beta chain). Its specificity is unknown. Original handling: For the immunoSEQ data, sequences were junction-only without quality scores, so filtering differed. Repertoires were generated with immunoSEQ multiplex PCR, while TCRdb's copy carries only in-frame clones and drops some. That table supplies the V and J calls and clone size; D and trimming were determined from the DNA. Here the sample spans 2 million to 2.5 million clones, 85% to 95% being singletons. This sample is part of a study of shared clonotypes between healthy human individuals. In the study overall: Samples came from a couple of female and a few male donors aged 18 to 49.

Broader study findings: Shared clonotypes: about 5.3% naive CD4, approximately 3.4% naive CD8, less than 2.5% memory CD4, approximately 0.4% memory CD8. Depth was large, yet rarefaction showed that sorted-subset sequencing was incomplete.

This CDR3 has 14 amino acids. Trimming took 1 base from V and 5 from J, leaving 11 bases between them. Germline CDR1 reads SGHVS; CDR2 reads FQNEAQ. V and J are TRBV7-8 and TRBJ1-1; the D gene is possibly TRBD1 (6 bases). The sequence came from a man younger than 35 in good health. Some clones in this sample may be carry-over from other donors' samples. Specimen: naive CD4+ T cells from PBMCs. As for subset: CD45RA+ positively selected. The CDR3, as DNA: TGTGCCAGCAGCTTAGGCAGGGGTCTGACTGAAGCTTTCTTT. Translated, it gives CASSLGRGLTEAFF.